A selection of T cell receptor beta chains follows, all from one sample in a study of blood T cell repertoires in COVID-19. TCRdb keeps only in-frame clones here, not all; method: immunoSEQ multiplex PCR. The profile shows around 30,000 clones, under 85% of them singletons. Sequences were obtained from peripheral blood. The source of these receptors is a woman aged 65 to 85 with active or convalescent COVID-19. Each CDR3 is given with its conserved first and last residue. Fields, in order: V gene, clone size, J gene, D gene, CDR3 protein, CDR3 DNA. D genes are given only for firm matches. The size of a clone is reported for some rows only, either as once, few or many, or as a class for expanded clones.

V: TRBV7-8
size: once
J: TRBJ2-4
D: TRBD1
CDR3: CASSIATGANIQYF
DNA: TGTGCCAGCAGCATAGCGACAGGGGCGAACATTCAGTACTTC

V: TRBV6-5
size: NA
J: TRBJ2-2
D: TRBD1
CDR3: CATLRTGGGSGELFF
DNA: TGTGCCACCCTCCGGACAGGGGGCGGAAGCGGGGAGCTGTTTTTT

V: TRBV19
size: medium-sized
J: TRBJ1-1
D: NA
CDR3: CASTPWEGRTEAFF
DNA: TGTGCCAGTACCCCATGGGAGGGGAGGACTGAAGCTTTCTTT

V: TRBV10-1
size: NA
J: TRBJ1-5
D: TRBD1
CDR3: CASSPDRAQPQHF
DNA: TGCGCCAGCAGTCCCGACAGGGCTCAGCCCCAGCATTTT

V: TRBV6-4
size: NA
J: TRBJ2-4
D: TRBD2
CDR3: CASSEGEAGAGGNIQYF
DNA: TGTGCCAGCAGTGAAGGGGAAGCGGGAGCCGGTGGAAACATTCAGTACTTC

V: TRBV19
size: NA
J: TRBJ1-4
D: NA
CDR3: CASKKEQGATNEKLFF
DNA: TGTGCCAGTAAGAAGGAACAGGGCGCAACTAATGAAAAACTGTTTTTT

V: TRBV19
size: NA
J: TRBJ1-2
D: TRBD1
CDR3: CASRTLTGTASYGYTF
DNA: TGTGCCAGTAGAACCTTGACCGGGACAGCGAGCTATGGCTACACCTTC

V: TRBV15
size: NA
J: TRBJ1-3
D: NA
CDR3: CATSRDLGQYSGNTIYF
DNA: TGTGCCACCAGCAGAGATCTAGGACAGTACTCTGGAAACACCATATATTTT

V: TRBV7-6
size: NA
J: TRBJ2-7
D: NA
CDR3: CASSNMGGSSYEQYF
DNA: TGTGCCAGCAGCAATATGGGGGGAAGCTCCTACGAGCAGTACTTC

V: TRBV9
size: NA
J: TRBJ2-7
D: TRBD1
CDR3: CASSVGDRTYEQYF
DNA: TGTGCCAGCAGCGTAGGGGACAGAACCTACGAGCAGTACTTC